This TCR beta chain came from a study of spatial heterogeneity in lung cancer. Study context: Alpha-chain sequences were detected in numbers that were consistently lower than beta-chain sequences. The mean occurrence of each unique TCR and UMI combination in raw reads exceeded eight.

As to time point: sample taken at primary tumor resection. From tumor, nontumor lung or frozen PBMC, whole RNA was taken unsorted for sequencing. V lost 4 bases to trimming and J lost 2 bases; unmatched junction nucleotides: 7. Per germline, CDR1 SGHTA and CDR2 FQGNSA. The length of the CDR3 is 16 residues. TCRdb analysed the 5' RACE reads with MiXCR anew, one entry per CDR3 protein. The sample carries 65,000 to 85,000 distinct CDR3 sequences, about 20% recorded once. The rearrangement links TRBV7-2 to TRBJ2-3; TRBD2 aligns across 9 bases. The TCR was taken from a male donor with early-stage non-small cell lung cancer. Here the sequenced sample was PBMCs, taken at surgery. The CDR3 DNA sequence: TGTGCCAGCAGCTCTACTAGCGGGCGCCCCACAGATACGCAGTATTTT. Translation: CASSSTSGRPTDTQYF.